One and the same sample provided the 23 T cell receptor beta chains below, sequenced in a study of T cells in Graves' hyperthyroidism and ophthalmopathy. Amplification yielded TCR beta CDR3 regions, with RNA transcripts as the source. HTBI primers were employed in a first-round RT-PCR of the TCR CDR3. MiXCR, run by TCRdb on the multiplex PCR reads, gives a single entry per CDR3 protein. The repertoire holds some 560,000 distinct CDR3 sequences, 15% to 18% seen once, with around 6.6% in the top ten. The sample consisted of blood. These receptors all stem from a woman in her twenties or thirties with Graves' hyperthyroidism.

Only a few counts were recorded for this clonotype. The chain employs TRBV4-2 and TRBJ2-2; D is uncertain. The CDR3 length is 15 residues. The germline V and J ends were trimmed by 6 bases and 0 bases, with 11 bases remaining between them. Looked up from germline, CDR1 is LGHNA and CDR2 is YNFKEQ. CDR3 sequence: CASRELSANTGELFF. CDR3 nucleotide sequence: TGTGCCAGCAGAGAATTATCCGCGAACACCGGGGAGCTGTTTTTT.

This clonotype was observed at least ten times. The V and J genes are TRBV10-3 and TRBJ2-7; 9 bases are shared with TRBD2. The CDR3 length is 15 residues. CDR1 and CDR2 (germline): ENHRY, SYGVKD. V was clipped by 2 bases and J by 3 bases; unmatched bases: 5. DNA of the CDR3: TGTGCCATCAGTGAGCCTAATAGCGGGAGCTACGAGCAGTACTTC. This encodes CAISEPNSGSYEQYF.

The sample holds many counts of this clonotype. The chain employs TRBV7-9 and TRBJ2-5, with D possibly matching TRBD1 (6 bases). The V gene lost 2 bases and the J gene lost 2 bases, with 15 bases spanning the gap. Germline loops: CDR1 SEHNR, CDR2 FQNEAQ (reference sequence). CDR3 length: 16 amino acids. The CDR3 region has the DNA TGTGCCAGCAGCTTACCTTCGGGACAAAAGCAAGAGACCCAGTACTTC. This translates into CASSLPSGQKQETQYF.

As regards this clonotype: A single base separates this from a much larger clone, so it may be a read error. V gene TRBV18 combines with J gene TRBJ1-1; D remains ambiguous. The germline V gene encodes CDR1 KGHSH and CDR2 LQKENI. The CDR3 consists of 14 residues. CDR3 sequence reads: CTSSPAILGTEAFF. CDR3 DNA sequence: TGTACCAGCTCACCAGCCATTCTGGGCACTGAAGCTTTCTTT.

This clonotype has a count of ten or more. The chain combines TRBV10-3 with TRBJ2-3; 8 nucleotides agree with TRBD2. CDR1 ENHRY and CDR2 SYGVKD come from the germline V gene. V was pared by 3 bases and J by 2 bases, with 13 bases of the junction left unmatched. The CDR3 spans 18 residues. DNA for the CDR3: TGTGCCATCAGTGAAACGCCTTTTGGCGGGAGGCCCACAGATACGCAGTATTTT. Translating it yields CAISETPFGGRPTDTQYF.

This clonotype was seen at least ten times. The junction departs from germline at one end; a sequencing error may be responsible. The chain combines TRBV20-1 with TRBJ2-1; D remains ambiguous. The CDR3 sequence is 12 residues long. Germline V lookup: CDR1 DFQATT, CDR2 SNEGSKA (reference sequence). The CDR3 DNA is TGCAGTGCGAGAGAGGTCTGGGAAGAGCAGTTCTTC. The encoded protein is CSAREVWEEQFF.

The chain links TRBV10-1 to TRBJ2-1; 10 bases match TRBD2. The CDR3 is 16 amino acids. Germline V gives CDR1 WNHNN, CDR2 SYGVQD (reference sequence). Losses at the gene ends were 0 bases for V and 4 bases for J; bases not matched to a gene: 3. The CDR3 coding sequence is TGCGCCAGCAGTGAGTCCACTAGCGGGGAATACAATGAGCAGTTCTTC. Residues: CASSESTSGEYNEQFF.

J is TRBJ2-3 and V is TRBV18, with a weak D call TRBD1 (7 bases). CDR1 is KGHSH, CDR2 LQKENI, per germline. The CDR3 runs to 15 residues. Trimming removed 1 base at V and 4 bases at J, with 12 bases between. DNA for the CDR3: TGTGCCAGCTCACCACAGGGGGCTAGCGCAGATACGCAGTATTTT. It encodes CASSPQGASADTQYF.

At least ten counts were recorded for this clonotype. The rearrangement uses TRBV2 and TRBJ2-3; 8 positions agree with TRBD2. CDR3 length: 15 residues. The V gene end was trimmed by 2 bases and the J gene end by 6 bases; junction bases not matched to a gene: 7. Germline V gene data show CDR1 as SNHLY and CDR2 as FYNNEI. The chain's CDR3 is CASSESGRRADTQYF. The DNA for the CDR3 is TGTGCCAGCAGTGAAAGCGGGAGACGGGCCGATACGCAGTATTTT.

This clonotype was counted at least ten times. This rearrangement joins TRBV7-9 to TRBJ2-7, with D perhaps TRBD1 (6 bases). With 5 bases removed from V and 5 bases from J, the gap between germline ends came to 16 bases. The CDR3 covers 14 residues. The germline CDR1 and CDR2 sequences are SEHNR and FQNEAQ (reference sequence). Here the CDR3 reads CASSLVRGRDEQYF. For the CDR3, the DNA is TGTGCCAGCAGCCTGGTCAGGGGACGAGACGAGCAGTACTTC. Full variable domain (outside the CDR3, taken from reference TRBV7-9 and TRBJ2-7): DTGVSQNPRHKITKRGQNVTFRCDPISEHNRLYWYRQTLGQGPEFLTYFQNEAQLEKSRLLSDRFSAERPKGSFSTLEIQRTEQGDSAMYLCASSLVRGRDEQYFGPGTRLTVT.

This clonotype was counted at least ten times. The gene calls are TRBV7-9 and TRBJ2-1, with no clear D. The CDR3 totals 13 residues. Germline values: CDR1 SEHNR, CDR2 FQNEAQ (reference sequence). V gave up 5 bases and J gave up 8 bases, with 13 bases separating them. DNA of the CDR3: TGTGCCAGCAGCCCCAGGCTGATCGATGAGCAGTTCTTC. As protein: CASSPRLIDEQFF.

The rearrangement uses TRBV20-1 and TRBJ2-2; 10 positions match TRBD2. The germline V gene has CDR1 DFQATT and CDR2 SNEGSKA (reference sequence). This CDR3 is 16 amino acids long. The V segment lost 3 bases and the J segment 0 bases; nucleotides outside the gene matches: 4. CDR3 in DNA: TGCAGTGCTAGGCCGGGACTAGCGTCGAACACCGGGGAGCTGTTTTTT. Translating gives CSARPGLASNTGELFF.

The chain employs TRBV7-9 and TRBJ2-7; 9 bases line up with TRBD1. The CDR3 extends over 15 amino acids. CDR1 and CDR2 (germline): SEHNR, FQNEAQ (reference sequence). Germline trimming cut 4 bases from V and 3 bases from J; bases unmatched to any gene: 7. Written as DNA, the CDR3 is TGTGCCAGCAGCTCCTATTCGGGACAGGGCTACGAGCAGTACTTC. Encoded protein: CASSSYSGQGYEQYF.

A few counts support this clonotype. V usage is TRBV18 and J usage is TRBJ2-3; no clear D. Looked up from germline, CDR1 is KGHSH and CDR2 is LQKENI. The CDR3 runs 15 residues. Trimming took 3 bases from V and 2 from J, leaving 12 bases between them. The CDR3, as DNA: TGTGCCAGCTCACCGGTTATTGGAGACACAGATACGCAGTATTTT. It is translated as CASSPVIGDTDTQYF.

This clonotype has a count of ten or more. The chain carries TRBV12-3 or TRBV12-4 and TRBJ2-1; 9 bases line up with TRBD2. The CDR3 has 15 residues. The ends lost 5 bases at V and 8 bases at J; junction bases unmatched: 10. The CDR3 reads CASSPHSGSDDEQFF. CDR3 DNA sequence: TGTGCCAGCAGTCCTCATAGCGGGAGTGACGATGAGCAGTTCTTC.

This clonotype was seen at least ten times. The chain has TRBV12-5 and TRBJ2-1; D gene ambiguous. Germline V gene data show CDR1 as LGHNT and CDR2 as FRNRAP. V was shortened by 0 bases and J by 0 bases, with 12 bases between the two germline ends. There are 17 residues in the CDR3. CDR3 DNA: TGTGCTAGTGGTTTGGTCCACGACGGAAGCTCCTACAATGAGCAGTTCTTC. It yields the protein CASGLVHDGSSYNEQFF.

With regard to this clonotype: A read error may produce the germline difference seen at one junction end. The genes are TRBV5-1 and TRBJ2-3, with D perhaps matching TRBD1 (5 bases). The CDR3 has 16 amino acids. Germline V CDR1 and CDR2: SGHRS, YFSETQ. The CDR3 sequence is CASSLWAQEPGDTQYF. CDR3 DNA: TGTGCCAGCAGCTTGTGGGCACAGGAACCAGGGGATACGCAGTATTTT.

Many counts were recorded for this clonotype. The rearrangement uses TRBV20-1 and TRBJ2-1; D possibly corresponds to TRBD2 (6 bases). Trimming left V 6 bases short and J 0 bases short, with 18 bases between. This CDR3 region has 16 residues. Germline assignment: CDR1 DFQATT and CDR2 SNEGSKA (reference sequence). CDR3: CSAGGDWPSSYNEQFF. In DNA form, the CDR3 reads TGCAGTGCGGGGGGAGACTGGCCGAGCTCCTACAATGAGCAGTTCTTC.

Concerning this clonotype: This may stem from a read error, because a much larger clone lies one nucleotide away. V gene TRBV20-1 combines with J gene TRBJ2-3; 13 bases match TRBD2. The CDR3 is 19 residues long. Losses at the gene ends were 0 bases for V and 2 bases for J; bases not matched to a gene: 11. CDR1 DFQATT and CDR2 SNEGSKA come from the germline V gene (reference sequence). The CDR3 coding sequence is TGCAGTGCTAGAGATATAAGGACTAGCGGGAGAGTCGCCACAGATACGCAGTATTTT. Its translation: CSARDIRTSGRVATDTQYF.

The chain combines TRBV19 with TRBJ1-3, with D perhaps matching TRBD1 (6 bases). CDR1 and CDR2 (germline): LNHDA, SQIVND (reference sequence). V lost 4 bases to trimming and J lost 0 bases, with 13 bases between them. The CDR3 is made up of 16 amino acids. CDR3 nucleotide sequence: TGTGCCAGTAGTAAACTTGGACAGATCTCTGGAAACACCATATATTTT. It encodes CASSKLGQISGNTIYF.

This clonotype was seen a handful of times. This chain links TRBV27 with TRBJ2-7, with 9 positions matching TRBD1. Germline V lookup: CDR1 MNHEY, CDR2 SMNVEV (reference sequence). With V trimmed by 5 bases and J by 6 bases, 8 bases remained unmatched. This CDR3 region has 14 residues. The CDR3 here is CASSAGQGGGEQYF. CDR3 sequence (DNA): TGTGCCAGCAGTGCGGGACAGGGAGGAGGCGAGCAGTACTTC.

This clonotype was recorded many times. The chain joins TRBV3-1 to TRBJ2-7; weak D call: TRBD2 (5 bases). Trimming stripped 0 bases from V and 2 bases from J, with 11 bases between. Germline values: CDR1 LGHDT, CDR2 YNNKEL (reference sequence). This CDR3 has 15 residues. The CDR3 coding sequence is TGTGCCAGCAGCCAAGACTGGGCGAGGGCCTACGAGCAGTACTTC. Translation gives CASSQDWARAYEQYF.

Many counts were recorded for this clonotype. V is TRBV5-1 and J is TRBJ1-1; maybe TRBD1 (5 bases). This CDR3 has 13 amino acids. The V and J ends lost 2 bases and 4 bases respectively, with 9 bases between them. Germline assignment: CDR1 SGHRS and CDR2 YFSETQ. The CDR3 DNA is TGCGCCAGCAGCTTCAGGGAGGTCACTGAAGCTTTCTTT. Translated, it gives CASSFREVTEAFF.